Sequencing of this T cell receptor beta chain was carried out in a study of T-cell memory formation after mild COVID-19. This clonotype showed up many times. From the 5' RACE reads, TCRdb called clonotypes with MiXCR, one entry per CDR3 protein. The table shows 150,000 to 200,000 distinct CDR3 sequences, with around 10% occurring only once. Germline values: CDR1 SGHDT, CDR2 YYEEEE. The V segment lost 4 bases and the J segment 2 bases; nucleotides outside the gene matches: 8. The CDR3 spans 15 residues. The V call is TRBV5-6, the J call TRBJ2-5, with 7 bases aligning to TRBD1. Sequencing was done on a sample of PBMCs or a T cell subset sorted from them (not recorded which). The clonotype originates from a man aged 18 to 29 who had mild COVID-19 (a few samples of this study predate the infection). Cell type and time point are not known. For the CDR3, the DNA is TGTGCCAGCAGCCGGGGATCGGACAGGCAAGAGACCCAGTACTTC. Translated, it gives CASSRGSDRQETQYF. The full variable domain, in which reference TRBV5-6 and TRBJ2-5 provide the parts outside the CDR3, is DAGVTQSPTHLIKTRGQQVTLRCSPKSGHDTVSWYQQALGQGPQFIFQYYEEEERQRGNFPDRFSGHQFPNYSSELNVNALLLGDSALYLCASSRGSDRQETQYFGPGTRLLVL.